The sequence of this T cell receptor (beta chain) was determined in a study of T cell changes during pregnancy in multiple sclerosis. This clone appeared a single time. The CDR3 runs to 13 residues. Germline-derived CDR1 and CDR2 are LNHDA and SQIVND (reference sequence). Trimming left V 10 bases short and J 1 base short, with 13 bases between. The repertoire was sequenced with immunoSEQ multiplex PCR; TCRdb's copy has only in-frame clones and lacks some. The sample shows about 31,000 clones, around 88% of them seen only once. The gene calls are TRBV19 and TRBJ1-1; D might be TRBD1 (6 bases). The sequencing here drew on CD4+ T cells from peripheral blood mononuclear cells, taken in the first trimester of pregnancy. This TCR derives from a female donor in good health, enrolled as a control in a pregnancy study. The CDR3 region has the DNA TGTGCCACCTCGGGACAACCGAACACTGAAGCTTTCTTT. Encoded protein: CATSGQPNTEAFF.